Each of the 6 T cell receptor beta chains below was sequenced from the same sample in a study of CDR3 diversity in severe acne. Each CDR3 protein gets one entry after TCRdb re-called the PCR reads with MiXCR. The sample includes tens of thousands of distinct CDR3 sequences, around 49% seen only once; the top ten take 14%. What was sequenced was blood. The source is a male donor in good health, without acne.

Turning to this clonotype: A read error may account for a junction end that differs from germline. V is TRBV18 and J is TRBJ2-5, with a possible D match to TRBD1 (6 bases). Germline V gene sequence: CDR1 KGHSH, CDR2 LQKENI. This CDR3 spans 15 amino acids. This CDR3 reads CASSPPGQRQETQHF. In DNA, the CDR3 is TGTGCCAGCTCACCACCAGGACAGAGACAAGAGACCCAGCACTTC.

The table lists this clonotype with many counts. The rearrangement uses TRBV6-1 and TRBJ1-2; a possible D gene is TRBD1 (5 bases). CDR3 size: 13 residues. V lost 8 bases, J lost 8 bases, and 18 bases lay in between. The germline CDR1 and CDR2 sequences are MNHNS and SASEGT. CDR3 sequence (DNA): TGTGCCAGCCTCCCATTGCGGGGGTTAGGCTACACCTTC. It codes for CASLPLRGLGYTF.

Ten or more counts support this clonotype. The V gene is TRBV27, the J gene TRBJ1-2; D is unclear. V lost 5 bases to trimming and J lost 8 bases, with 9 bases between them. The CDR3 is made up of 11 amino acids. Germline V gives CDR1 MNHEY, CDR2 SMNVEV (reference sequence). This CDR3 reads CASSRGRGYTF. Here the CDR3 DNA reads TGTGCCAGCAGTCGCGGCCGAGGCTACACCTTC.

At least ten counts were recorded for this clonotype. The rearrangement links TRBV5-1 to TRBJ2-1; TRBD2 agrees at 8 bases. The CDR3 is 16 amino acids. The J segment lost 9 bases and the V segment lost 1 base, leaving 12 bases of the junction unmatched. Germline CDR1 reads SGHRS; CDR2 reads YFSETQ. Here the CDR3 reads CASSLTRPGGDAEQFF. DNA of the CDR3: TGCGCCAGCAGCTTGACACGCCCGGGGGGGGATGCTGAGCAGTTCTTC.

The chain couples TRBV2 to TRBJ2-6; maybe TRBD2 (5 bases). CDR1 SNHLY and CDR2 FYNNEI come from the germline V gene. V was trimmed by 9 bases and J by 0 bases, leaving 12 bases between them. The CDR3 length is 15 residues. CDR3 residues: CARNEAASGANVLTF. The CDR3 bases are TGTGCCAGAAATGAAGCGGCCTCTGGGGCCAACGTCCTGACTTTC.

This clonotype was seen a handful of times. The gene calls are TRBV2 and TRBJ2-5, with 11 bases lining up with TRBD2. This CDR3 has 15 residues. V was pared by 4 bases and J by 6 bases, with 7 bases of the junction left unmatched. Germline V gene data show CDR1 as SNHLY and CDR2 as FYNNEI. CDR3 in amino acids: CASSVLAGGMKTQYF. As DNA, the CDR3 is TGTGCCAGCAGTGTTCTAGCGGGAGGAATGAAGACCCAGTACTTC.